This is a list of T cell receptor beta chains from one sample in a study of cytotoxic CD8 clonotypes in ibrutinib-treated CLL. Profiling relied on immunoSEQ multiplex PCR, and the TCRdb table lists in-frame clones only, not all of them. The table has some 84,000 clones, 86% seen once. The sequences come from PBMCs, collected before ibrutinib treatment. These receptors were taken from a human donor with chronic lymphocytic leukemia. Each CDR3 is given without its conserved first and last residue. Each record gives: V gene, J gene, CDR3 protein.

V: TRBV27; J: TRBJ2-7; CDR3: ASSLEGRALYEQY
V: TRBV4-3; J: TRBJ2-7; CDR3: ASSQDLRGSYEQY
V: TRBV6-5; J: TRBJ2-3; CDR3: ASSYSELAPTDTQY
V: TRBV6-5; J: TRBJ2-7; CDR3: ASSLGNEQY
V: TRBV7-8; J: TRBJ2-7; CDR3: ASSSPRNRASYEQY
V: TRBV5-6; J: TRBJ2-5; CDR3: ASSLATQGRETQY
V: TRBV29-1; J: TRBJ1-1; CDR3: SAQATGTNTEAF
V: TRBV19; J: TRBJ1-2; CDR3: ASSTMGQIRYGYT
V: TRBV7-9; J: TRBJ1-2; CDR3: ASSPRGSGGVNYYGYT
V: TRBV5-1; J: TRBJ2-1; CDR3: ASSLVVAARGNEQF
V: TRBV4-2; J: TRBJ2-7; CDR3: ASSQGGLAENSYEQY
V: TRBV4-3; J: TRBJ1-1; CDR3: ASSQGDRNLQNTEAF
V: TRBV7-9; J: TRBJ1-2; CDR3: ASSLAGGTNYGYT
V: TRBV7-9; J: TRBJ2-7; CDR3: ASSPHVVTDDFHEQY
V: TRBV4-1; J: TRBJ1-1; CDR3: ASSFTGTMNTEAF
V: TRBV28; J: TRBJ1-2; CDR3: ASSRLGVAGYT
V: TRBV7-2; J: TRBJ2-1; CDR3: ASSLVGSGRILLL
V: TRBV9; J: TRBJ1-3; CDR3: ASSVQGTGNTIY
V: TRBV9; J: TRBJ2-2; CDR3: ASSVAVVGWTSGRTGELF
V: TRBV23-1; J: TRBJ1-2; CDR3: ASSQPDYEGIHYGYT
V: TRBV2; J: TRBJ2-7; CDR3: ASRVGGGPHEQY
V: TRBV6-1; J: TRBJ2-7; CDR3: ASSEKGGSNYEQY
V: TRBV5-1; J: TRBJ1-1; CDR3: ASTFRGLGTEAF
V: TRBV6-1; J: TRBJ2-3; CDR3: ASKAEGTDTQY
V: TRBV5-1; J: TRBJ1-2; CDR3: ASSLDVGVLYGYT
V: TRBV7-6; J: TRBJ1-2; CDR3: ASSPRQGPYGYT
V: TRBV5-5; J: TRBJ1-5; CDR3: ASSRDLSQYSNQPQH
V: TRBV5-1; J: TRBJ1-3; CDR3: ASSQGGGIGNTIY
V: TRBV9; J: TRBJ2-2; CDR3: ASSSRVASGAPGELF
V: TRBV27; J: TRBJ1-4; CDR3: ASSDLQGNLGNEKLF
V: TRBV10-3; J: TRBJ2-7; CDR3: ATWTGGGEQY
V: TRBV7-7; J: TRBJ2-7; CDR3: ASSLRRSYEQY
V: TRBV5-1; J: TRBJ2-5; CDR3: ASSWPEETQY
V: TRBV19; J: TRBJ2-7; CDR3: ASSSGTGSEQY
V: TRBV7-3; J: TRBJ2-5; CDR3: ASSSFGGNQETQY
V: TRBV18; J: TRBJ1-1; CDR3: ASSKAVRDTEAF
V: TRBV5-1; J: TRBJ1-1; CDR3: ASSPGTGRNTEAF
V: TRBV10-3; J: TRBJ1-6; CDR3: AIRRTGDNSPLH
V: TRBV28; J: TRBJ2-7; CDR3: ASSRTGGAFGQY
V: TRBV7-2; J: TRBJ2-1; CDR3: ASSLRGGTSAEQF
V: TRBV27; J: TRBJ1-1; CDR3: ASSLDGQLSMNTEAF
V: TRBV7-3; J: TRBJ2-1; CDR3: ASSLSPRTALGSYNEQF